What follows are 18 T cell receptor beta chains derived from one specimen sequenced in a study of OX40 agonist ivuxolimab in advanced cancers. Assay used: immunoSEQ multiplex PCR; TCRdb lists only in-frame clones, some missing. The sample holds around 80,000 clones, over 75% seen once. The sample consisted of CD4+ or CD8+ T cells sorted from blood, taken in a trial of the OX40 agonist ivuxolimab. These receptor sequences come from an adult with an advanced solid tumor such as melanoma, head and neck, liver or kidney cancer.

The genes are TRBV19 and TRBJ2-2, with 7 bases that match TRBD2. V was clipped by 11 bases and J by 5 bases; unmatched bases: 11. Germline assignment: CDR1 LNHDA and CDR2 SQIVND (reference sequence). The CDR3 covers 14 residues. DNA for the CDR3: TGTGCCGTCAGCGGGACTACCCTTACCGGGGAGCTGTTTTTT. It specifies CAVSGTTLTGELFF.

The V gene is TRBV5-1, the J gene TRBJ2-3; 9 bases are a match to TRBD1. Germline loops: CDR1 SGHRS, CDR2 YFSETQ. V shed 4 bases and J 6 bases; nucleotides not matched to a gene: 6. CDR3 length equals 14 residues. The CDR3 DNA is TGCGCCAGCAGCGTACAGGGGGCTTCGGATACGCAGTATTTT. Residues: CASSVQGASDTQYF. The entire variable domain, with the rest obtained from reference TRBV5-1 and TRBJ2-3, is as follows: KAGVTQTPRYLIKTRGQQVTLSCSPISGHRSVSWYQQTPGQGLQFLFEYFSETQRNKGNFPGRFSGRQFSNSRSEMNVSTLELGDSALYLCASSVQGASDTQYFGPGTRLTVL.

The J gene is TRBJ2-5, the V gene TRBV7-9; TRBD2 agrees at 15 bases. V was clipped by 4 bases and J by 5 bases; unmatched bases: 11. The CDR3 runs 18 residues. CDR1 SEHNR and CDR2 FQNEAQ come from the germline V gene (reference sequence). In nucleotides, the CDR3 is TGTGCCAGCAGCTCCCTTGGACTAGCGGGAGGGCTCGGGGAGACCCAGTACTTC. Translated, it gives CASSSLGLAGGLGETQYF.

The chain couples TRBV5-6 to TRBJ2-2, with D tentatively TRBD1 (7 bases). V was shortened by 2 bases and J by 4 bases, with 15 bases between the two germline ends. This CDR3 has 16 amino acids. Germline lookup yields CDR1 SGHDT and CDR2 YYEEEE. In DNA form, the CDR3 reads TGTGCCAGCAGCTTTGCGGGGCCAGGGGGCACCGGGGAGCTGTTTTTT. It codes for CASSFAGPGGTGELFF.

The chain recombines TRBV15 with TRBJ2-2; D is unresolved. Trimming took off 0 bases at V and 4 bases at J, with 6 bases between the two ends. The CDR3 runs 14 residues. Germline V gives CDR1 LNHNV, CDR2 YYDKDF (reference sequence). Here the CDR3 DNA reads TGTGCCACCAGCAGAGATTCAGGCACCGGGGAGCTGTTTTTT. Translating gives CATSRDSGTGELFF.

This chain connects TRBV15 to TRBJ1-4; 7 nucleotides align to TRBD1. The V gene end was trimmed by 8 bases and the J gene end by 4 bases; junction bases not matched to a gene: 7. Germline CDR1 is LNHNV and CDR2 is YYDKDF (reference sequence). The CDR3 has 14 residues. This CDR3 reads CATADRAGNEKLFF. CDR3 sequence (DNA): TGTGCCACCGCCGACAGGGCTGGTAATGAAAAACTGTTTTTT.

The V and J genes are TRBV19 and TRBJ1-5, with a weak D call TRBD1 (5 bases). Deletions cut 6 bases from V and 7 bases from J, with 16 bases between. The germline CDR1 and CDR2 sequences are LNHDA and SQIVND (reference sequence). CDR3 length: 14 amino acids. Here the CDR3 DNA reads TGTGCCAGTAGACTCATCCAGGGTGGGCAGCCCCAGCATTTT. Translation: CASRLIQGGQPQHF.

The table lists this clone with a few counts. CDR3 residues: CASSPGAWETQYF. In DNA, the CDR3 is TGTGCCAGCAGCCCAGGGGCTTGGGAGACCCAGTACTTC. The rearrangement links TRBV11-2 to TRBJ2-5, with a weak D call TRBD1 (6 bases). Trimming removed 5 bases at V and 5 bases at J, with 12 bases between. Germline V gene data show CDR1 as SGHAT and CDR2 as FQNNGV. The CDR3 runs 13 residues.

The CDR3 loop is CASSQGKRSSYNEQFF. In DNA, the CDR3 is TGCGCCAGCAGCCAAGGTAAGCGGAGCTCCTACAATGAGCAGTTCTTC. The J gene is TRBJ2-1, the V gene TRBV4-1, with D maybe TRBD2 (5 bases). Germline CDR1 MGHRA, CDR2 YSYEKL. There are 16 residues in the CDR3. V lost 1 base to trimming and J lost 0 bases, with 10 bases between them.

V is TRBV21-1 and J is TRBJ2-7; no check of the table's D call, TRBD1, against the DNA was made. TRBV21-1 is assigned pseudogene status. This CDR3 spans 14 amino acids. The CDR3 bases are TGTGCCAGCAGCAAAGCGGTCAGGTTCTACGAGCAGTACTTC. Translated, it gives CASSKAVRFYEQYF.

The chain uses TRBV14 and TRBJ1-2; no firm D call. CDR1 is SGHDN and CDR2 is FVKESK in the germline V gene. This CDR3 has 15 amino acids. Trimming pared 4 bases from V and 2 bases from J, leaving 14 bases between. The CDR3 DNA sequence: TGTGCCAGCAGCCCACGTCTCTATCACAACTATGGCTACACCTTC. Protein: CASSPRLYHNYGYTF.

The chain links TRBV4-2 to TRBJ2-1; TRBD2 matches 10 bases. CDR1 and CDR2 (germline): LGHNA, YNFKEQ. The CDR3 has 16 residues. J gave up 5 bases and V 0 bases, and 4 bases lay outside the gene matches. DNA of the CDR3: TGTGCCAGCAGCCAAGATAGGACTAGCGGTAACAATGAGCAGTTCTTC. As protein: CASSQDRTSGNNEQFF.

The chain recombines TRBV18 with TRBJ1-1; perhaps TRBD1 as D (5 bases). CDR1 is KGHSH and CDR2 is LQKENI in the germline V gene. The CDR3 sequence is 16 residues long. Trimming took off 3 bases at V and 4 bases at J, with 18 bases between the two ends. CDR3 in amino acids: CASSPRLGVESTEAFF. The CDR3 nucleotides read TGTGCCAGCTCACCCCGATTGGGGGTGGAGAGCACTGAAGCTTTCTTT.

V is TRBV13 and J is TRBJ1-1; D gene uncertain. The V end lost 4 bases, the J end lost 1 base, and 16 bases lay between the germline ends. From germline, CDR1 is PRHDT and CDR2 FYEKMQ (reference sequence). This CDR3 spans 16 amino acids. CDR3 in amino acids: CASSSTGIPRNTEAFF. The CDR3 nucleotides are TGTGCCAGCAGCTCCACCGGGATACCAAGGAACACTGAAGCTTTCTTT. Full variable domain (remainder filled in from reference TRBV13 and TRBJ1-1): AAGVIQSPRHLIKEKRETATLKCYPIPRHDTVYWYQQGPGQDPQFLISFYEKMQSDKGSIPDRFSAQQFSDYHSELNMSSLELGDSALYFCASSSTGIPRNTEAFFGQGTRLTVV.

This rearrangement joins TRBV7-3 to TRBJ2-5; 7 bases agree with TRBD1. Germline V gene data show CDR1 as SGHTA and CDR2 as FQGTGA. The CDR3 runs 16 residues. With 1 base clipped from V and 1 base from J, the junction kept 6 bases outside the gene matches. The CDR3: CASSLIGTVGQETQYF. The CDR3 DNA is TGTGCCAGCAGCTTAATTGGGACAGTGGGCCAAGAGACCCAGTACTTC.

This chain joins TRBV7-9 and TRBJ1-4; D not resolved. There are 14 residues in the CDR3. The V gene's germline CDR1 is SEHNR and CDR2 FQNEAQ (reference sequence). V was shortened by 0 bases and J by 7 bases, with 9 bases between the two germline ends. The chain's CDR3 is CASSLALESEKLFF. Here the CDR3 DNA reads TGTGCCAGCAGCTTAGCGCTAGAAAGTGAAAAACTGTTTTTT.

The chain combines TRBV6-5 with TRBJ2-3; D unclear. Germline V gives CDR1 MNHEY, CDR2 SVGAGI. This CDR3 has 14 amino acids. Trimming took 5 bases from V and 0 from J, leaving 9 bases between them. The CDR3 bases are TGTGCCAGCAGTGTGGGCCGTAGCACAGATACGCAGTATTTT. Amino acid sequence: CASSVGRSTDTQYF.

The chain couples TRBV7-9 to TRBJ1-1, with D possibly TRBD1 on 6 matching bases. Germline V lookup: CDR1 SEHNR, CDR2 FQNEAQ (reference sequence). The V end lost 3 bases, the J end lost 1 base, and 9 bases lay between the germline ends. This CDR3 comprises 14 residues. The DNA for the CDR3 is TGTGCCAGCAGCTTCACAGGGTCGAACACTGAAGCTTTCTTT. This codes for CASSFTGSNTEAFF.